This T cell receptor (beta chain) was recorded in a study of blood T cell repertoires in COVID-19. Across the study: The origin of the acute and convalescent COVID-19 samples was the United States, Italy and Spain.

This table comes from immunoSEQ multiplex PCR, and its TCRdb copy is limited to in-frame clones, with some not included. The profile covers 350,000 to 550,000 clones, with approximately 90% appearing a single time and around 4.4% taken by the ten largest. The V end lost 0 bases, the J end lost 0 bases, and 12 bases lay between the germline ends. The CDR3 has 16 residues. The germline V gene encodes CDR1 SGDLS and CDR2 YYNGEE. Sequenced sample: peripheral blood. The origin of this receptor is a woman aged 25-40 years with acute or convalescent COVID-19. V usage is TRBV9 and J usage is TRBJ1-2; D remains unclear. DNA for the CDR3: TGTGCCAGCAGCGTAGATCCCACACGTCCTAACTATGGCTACACCTTC. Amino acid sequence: CASSVDPTRPNYGYTF.